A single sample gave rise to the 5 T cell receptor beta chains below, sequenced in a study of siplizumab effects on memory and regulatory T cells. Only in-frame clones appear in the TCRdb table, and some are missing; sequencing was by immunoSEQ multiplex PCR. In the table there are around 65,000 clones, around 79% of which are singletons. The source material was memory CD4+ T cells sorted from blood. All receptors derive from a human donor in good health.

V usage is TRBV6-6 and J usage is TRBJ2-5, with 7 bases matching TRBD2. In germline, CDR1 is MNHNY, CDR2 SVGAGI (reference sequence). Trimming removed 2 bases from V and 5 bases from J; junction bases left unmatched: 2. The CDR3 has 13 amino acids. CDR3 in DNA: TGTGCCAGCAGTTACCTACTAGCGGAGACCCAGTACTTC. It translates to CASSYLLAETQYF.

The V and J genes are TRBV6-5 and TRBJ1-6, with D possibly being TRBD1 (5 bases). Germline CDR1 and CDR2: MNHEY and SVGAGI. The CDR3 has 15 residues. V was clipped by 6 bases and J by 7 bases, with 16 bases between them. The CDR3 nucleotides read TGTGCCAGCAGGCCCGGGGGTGAGGGGAATTCACCCCTCCACTTT. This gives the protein CASRPGGEGNSPLHF.

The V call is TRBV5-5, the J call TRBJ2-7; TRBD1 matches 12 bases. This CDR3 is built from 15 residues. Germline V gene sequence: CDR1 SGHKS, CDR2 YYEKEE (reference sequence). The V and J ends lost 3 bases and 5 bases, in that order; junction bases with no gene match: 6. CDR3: CASSSGDRGLNEQYF. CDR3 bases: TGTGCCAGCAGCTCGGGGGACAGGGGGCTGAACGAGCAGTACTTC.

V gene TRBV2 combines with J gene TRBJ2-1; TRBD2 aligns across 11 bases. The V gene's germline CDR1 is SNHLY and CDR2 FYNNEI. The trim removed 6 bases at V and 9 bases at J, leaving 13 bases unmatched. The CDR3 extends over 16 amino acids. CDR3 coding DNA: TGTGCCAGCAGCCGAGGACGGTGGCTAGCGGGGGGTGAGCAGTTCTTC. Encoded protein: CASSRGRWLAGGEQFF.

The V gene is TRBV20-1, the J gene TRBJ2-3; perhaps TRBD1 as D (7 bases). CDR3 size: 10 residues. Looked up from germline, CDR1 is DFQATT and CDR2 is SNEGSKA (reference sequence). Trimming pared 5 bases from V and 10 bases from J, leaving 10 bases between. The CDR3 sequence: CSAPRGAQYF. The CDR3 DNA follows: TGCAGTGCTCCCAGGGGGGCGCAGTATTTT.